The clone carrying this T cell receptor beta chain was detected a few times. This table comes from immunoSEQ multiplex PCR, and its TCRdb copy is limited to in-frame clones, with some not included. This repertoire shows approximately 50,000 clones, more than 65% found once; its top ten account for 7.5% to 10%. This sample is part of a study of T cell clones after liver transplantation. CDR1 is MDHEN and CDR2 is SYDVKM in the germline V gene. V was clipped by 6 bases and J by 8 bases, with 10 bases between them. The CDR3 runs 12 residues. The material was CD4+ T cells from blood, obtained more than 53 months after liver transplant. This chain uses TRBV28 with TRBJ1-4; unclear D gene. The origin of this receptor is a human patient who received a liver transplant. Part of the T cell pool may stem from the graft donor. This CDR3 reads CASSLIREKLFF. The CDR3 DNA reads TGTGCCAGCAGCCTCATAAGGGAAAAACTGTTTTTT.